Following are 14 T cell receptor beta chains from one sample sequenced in a study of Graves' ophthalmopathy and Graves' hyperthyroidism. The sequenced template was RNA, covering the TCR beta CDR3 region. RT-PCR was first run with HTBI primers, then multiplex PCR in a second round. TCRdb fed the multiplex PCR reads into MiXCR, producing one record per CDR3 protein. This sample has around 400,000 distinct CDR3 sequences, with over 20% found just once. Material: peripheral blood. These receptors were collected from a woman younger than 30 with stable Graves' hyperthyroidism.

V and J are TRBV2 and TRBJ2-2; D call uncertain. Germline V lookup: CDR1 SNHLY, CDR2 FYNNEI. V gave up 0 bases and J gave up 3 bases, with 5 bases separating them. The CDR3 covers 14 residues. The DNA for the CDR3 is TGTGCCAGCAGTGAAGCCGAGGACACCGGGGAGCTGTTTTTT. It encodes CASSEAEDTGELFF.

On this clonotype itself: This may come from a read error, since a much larger clone is one base off. The CDR3 does not close with the conserved phenylalanine or tryptophan, likely indicating a read error. The chain carries TRBV10-2 and TRBJ1-2, with a weak D call TRBD1 (6 bases). V lost 2 bases and J 7 bases, leaving 14 bases between the germline ends. The CDR3 extends over 14 amino acids. Germline V gene lookup returns CDR1 WSHSY and CDR2 SAAADI. The chain's CDR3 is CASSEHRDITGYTV. CDR3 coding DNA: TGCGCCAGCAGTGAGCATCGGGACATAACTGGCTACACCGTC.

Ten or more counts support this clonotype. The J gene is TRBJ2-2, the V gene TRBV6-1; D tentatively fits TRBD1 or TRBD2 (5 bases each). Germline CDR1 reads MNHNS; CDR2 reads SASEGT. CDR3 length: 17 residues. Trimming shortened V by 1 base and J by 0 bases, and 12 bases separated the two germline ends. The CDR3, as DNA: TGTGCCAGCAGTGAAGGAATGGGGACGACGAACACCGGGGAGCTGTTTTTT. Protein: CASSEGMGTTNTGELFF.

This clonotype occurred many times. The chain carries TRBV7-9 and TRBJ2-5, with D perhaps given as TRBD1 or TRBD2 (5 bases each). Trimming shortened V by 5 bases and J by 5 bases, and 12 bases separated the two germline ends. The CDR3 contains 13 residues. In germline, CDR1 is SEHNR, CDR2 FQNEAQ (reference sequence). The CDR3 DNA reads as TGTGCCAGCAGCCCAACTAGGGACGAGACCCAGTACTTC. Translated, it gives CASSPTRDETQYF. The entire variable domain, with the rest obtained from reference TRBV7-9 and TRBJ2-5, is as follows: DTGVSQNPRHKITKRGQNVTFRCDPISEHNRLYWYRQTLGQGPEFLTYFQNEAQLEKSRLLSDRFSAERPKGSFSTLEIQRTEQGDSAMYLCASSPTRDETQYFGPGTRLLVL.

This clonotype has ten or more counts. This sequence joins TRBV25-1 and TRBJ2-5; no reliable D call. Trimming took 3 bases from V and 2 from J, leaving 7 bases between them. The CDR3 length is 13 residues. Germline V CDR1 and CDR2: MGHDK, SYGVNS. The CDR3 DNA reads as TGTGCCAGCAGTGAGCCAGAGCAAGAGACCCAGTACTTC. Translated, it gives CASSEPEQETQYF.

This clonotype has a count of ten or more. This rearrangement joins TRBV7-2 to TRBJ1-5; maybe TRBD1 (6 bases). The V gene lost 5 bases and the J gene lost 7 bases, with 15 bases spanning the gap. The germline V gene encodes CDR1 SGHTA and CDR2 FQGNSA. The CDR3 extends over 14 amino acids. In DNA, the CDR3 is TGTGCCAGCAGCCCCCGTCGGGGGCGACAGCCCCAGCATTTT. Protein product: CASSPRRGRQPQHF.

The V and J genes are TRBV6-1 and TRBJ1-2, with D possibly TRBD1 on 5 matching bases. CDR1 and CDR2 from the germline V gene are MNHNS and SASEGT. Trimming took off 5 bases at V and 4 bases at J, with 11 bases between the two ends. This CDR3 region has 13 residues. The DNA for the CDR3 is TGTGCCAGCAGTCAACAGGCAACCTATGGCTACACCTTC. Amino acids: CASSQQATYGYTF.

This clonotype was seen many times. The chain uses TRBV7-2 and TRBJ2-5; 10 bases align to TRBD1. The CDR3 loop spans 14 amino acids. The V gene's germline CDR1 is SGHTA and CDR2 FQGNSA. J lost 5 bases, V lost 5 bases, and 5 bases had no gene match. DNA of the CDR3: TGTGCCAGCAGCATAGACAGGGGGCAGGAGACCCAGTACTTC. It encodes CASSIDRGQETQYF.

This clonotype was observed many times. The V gene is TRBV10-3, the J gene TRBJ2-5, with 8 bases identical to TRBD1. CDR3 length equals 14 residues. J gave up 3 bases and V 0 bases, and 0 bases lay outside the gene matches. From germline, CDR1 is ENHRY and CDR2 SYGVKD. CDR3 sequence (DNA): TGTGCCATCAGTGAGTCGACAGGGGAAGAGACCCAGTACTTC. Protein sequence: CAISESTGEETQYF.

This clonotype has ten or more counts. J is TRBJ1-2 and V is TRBV30; TRBD1 might be the D (5 bases). Germline-derived CDR1 and CDR2 are GTSNPN and SVGIG (reference sequence). The CDR3 has 15 residues. With 0 bases removed from V and 5 bases from J, the gap between germline ends came to 16 bases. The CDR3 protein is CAWSVRLGARYGYTF. CDR3 nucleotide sequence: TGTGCCTGGAGTGTACGTCTTGGGGCGCGGTATGGCTACACCTTC.

The V and J genes are TRBV6-1 and TRBJ1-1, with a tentative D call TRBD1 (6 bases). The ends were cut back, 5 bases at V and 1 base at J, with 11 bases in the middle. The CDR3 contains 14 residues. The V gene's germline CDR1 is MNHNS and CDR2 SASEGT. CDR3 nucleotides: TGTGCCAGCAGTCCCGGACAGAGGAACACTGAAGCTTTCTTT. This encodes CASSPGQRNTEAFF.

There are many counts of this clonotype. The V call is TRBV18, the J call TRBJ2-2, with D unresolved. CDR3 length equals 16 residues. With 2 bases removed from V and 0 bases from J, the gap between germline ends came to 10 bases. Germline CDR1 is KGHSH and CDR2 is LQKENI. The CDR3 is CASSPKDGPNTGELFF. DNA for the CDR3: TGTGCCAGCTCACCAAAGGACGGACCGAACACCGGGGAGCTGTTTTTT.

This clonotype was seen ten or more times. The J gene is TRBJ1-2, the V gene TRBV30; 8 positions agree with TRBD1. Germline V gives CDR1 GTSNPN, CDR2 SVGIG (reference sequence). V was pared by 7 bases and J by 7 bases, with 8 bases of the junction left unmatched. The CDR3 length is 12 residues. In nucleotides, the CDR3 is TGTGCCTACGGACAGGGTGCAGGTGGCTACACCTTC. It specifies CAYGQGAGGYTF. Variable domain in full (rest from reference TRBV30 and TRBJ1-2): SQTIHQWPATLVQPVGSPLSLECTVEGTSNPNLYWYRQAAGRGLQLLFYSVGIGQISSEVPQNLSASRPQDRQFILSSKKLLLSDSGFYLCAYGQGAGGYTFGSGTRLTVV.

Many counts were recorded for this clonotype. The rearrangement links TRBV28 to TRBJ2-7; D is possibly TRBD1 (6 bases). Between the trimmed V and J ends, which lost 2 bases and 0 bases, there was a span of 11 bases. CDR1 is MDHEN and CDR2 is SYDVKM in the germline V gene. The CDR3 consists of 15 residues. In DNA, the CDR3 is TGTGCCAGCAGTTTAGCACAGGGTTTCTCCTACGAGCAGTACTTC. Its protein product is CASSLAQGFSYEQYF.